This entry lists 10 T cell receptor beta chains sequenced from one sample in a study of T-cell reconstitution after alpha-beta-depleted transplantation in children. Preparation of the TCRbeta library was carried out with unique molecular identifiers. In TCRdb, the PCR reads were re-called with MiXCR into one record per CDR3 protein. This table has 480,000 or so distinct CDR3 sequences, about 10% appearing once. The material sequenced was PBMCs, taken before TCRalphabeta/CD19-depleted stem cell transplant. The receptors were gathered from a child aged 2 to 10 with inherited bone marrow failure, due to receive a stem cell transplant.

Many counts were recorded for this clonotype. This chain links TRBV9 with TRBJ2-7, with 9 nucleotides matching TRBD1. V dropped 4 bases and J dropped 0; count of bases not matched to a gene: 8. From germline, CDR1 is SGDLS and CDR2 YYNGEE. CDR3 size: 16 residues. The CDR3 sequence: CASSSLGTGSSYEQYF. DNA for the CDR3: TGTGCCAGCAGCTCCCTGGGGACAGGGAGCTCCTACGAGCAGTACTTC.

This clonotype has ten or more counts. This sequence joins TRBV10-1 and TRBJ2-7, with D perhaps TRBD1 or TRBD2 (5 bases each). V lost 2 bases and J 3 bases, leaving 14 bases between the germline ends. The CDR3 is 15 amino acids. Per germline, CDR1 WNHNN and CDR2 SYGVQD (reference sequence). CDR3 bases: TGCGCCAGCAGTGAGCGGGACCCCTGGGGCTACGAGCAGTACTTC. Amino acids: CASSERDPWGYEQYF.

Ten or more counts support this clonotype. The chain is built from TRBV4-1 and TRBJ1-6; TRBD1 aligns across 7 bases. The CDR3 sequence is 15 residues long. Germline V gene sequence: CDR1 MGHRA, CDR2 YSYEKL. The V gene end was trimmed by 1 base and the J gene end by 7 bases; junction bases not matched to a gene: 4. DNA of the CDR3: TGCGCCAGCAGCCAAGGCTGGGACAGAAATTCACCCCTCCACTTT. Residues: CASSQGWDRNSPLHF.

This clonotype has at least ten counts. This chain links TRBV29-1 with TRBJ1-1; D is uncertain. The germline V gene has CDR1 SQVTM and CDR2 ANQGSEA. The V and J ends lost 0 bases and 7 bases respectively, with 9 bases between them. The length of the CDR3 is 12 residues. The CDR3 nucleotides are TGCAGCGTTGAAGATCTGGGAAGTGAAGCTTTCTTT. This encodes CSVEDLGSEAFF.

The V and J genes are TRBV4-1 and TRBJ2-1; D is unresolved. Trimming took off 5 bases at V and 4 bases at J, with 15 bases between the two ends. Per the germline V gene, CDR1 is MGHRA and CDR2 is YSYEKL. The CDR3 totals 15 residues. The CDR3 DNA sequence: TGCGCCAGCAGCTCTCCCCTCGACCGATACAATGAGCAGTTCTTC. The encoded protein is CASSSPLDRYNEQFF.

With respect to this clonotype: A much larger clone differs by one base, so this may be a read error. The CDR3 nucleotides read TGTGCCAGCAGTTTAATTGGTGAAAGACTGTTTTTT. Translating gives CASSLIGERLFF. The chain links TRBV12-3 or TRBV12-4 to TRBJ1-4; D uncertain. The CDR3 totals 12 residues.

This clonotype was seen repeatedly, ten times or more. The chain employs TRBV5-1 and TRBJ1-1, with 8 bases lining up with TRBD1. The CDR3 length is 14 residues. The V gene's germline CDR1 is SGHRS and CDR2 YFSETQ. The J segment lost 6 bases and the V segment lost 4 bases, leaving 8 bases of the junction unmatched. CDR3 bases: TGCGCCAGCAGCCCGGTGGACAGGGTCGCTGAAGCTTTCTTT. It is translated as CASSPVDRVAEAFF. Looking up the rest from reference TRBV5-1 and TRBJ1-1 gives the full variable domain: KAGVTQTPRYLIKTRGQQVTLSCSPISGHRSVSWYQQTPGQGLQFLFEYFSETQRNKGNFPGRFSGRQFSNSRSEMNVSTLELGDSALYLCASSPVDRVAEAFFGQGTRLTVV.

This clonotype was detected many times. V and J are TRBV5-1 and TRBJ1-4; the match to TRBD1 covers 8 bases. From germline, CDR1 is SGHRS and CDR2 YFSETQ. This CDR3 has 14 residues. Losses at the gene ends were 4 bases for V and 8 bases for J; bases not matched to a gene: 7. Written as DNA, the CDR3 is TGCGCCAGCAGCCCTCAGGGGGCTGGAGAAAAACTGTTTTTT. Translated: CASSPQGAGEKLFF.

This clonotype was detected ten times or more. The chain joins TRBV5-5 to TRBJ2-7; D possibly matches TRBD1 or TRBD2 (5 bases each). The V and J ends lost 4 bases and 3 bases respectively, with 11 bases between them. This CDR3 region has 13 residues. Germline V lookup: CDR1 SGHKS, CDR2 YYEKEE (reference sequence). The CDR3 bases are TGTGCCAGCAGCGGTGGGACGAGCTACGAGCAGTACTTC. It codes for CASSGGTSYEQYF.

In this sample, this clonotype turned up many times. The genes are TRBV12-3 or TRBV12-4 and TRBJ1-2; D is perhaps TRBD1 (5 bases). The CDR3 spans 15 residues. Trimming took off 5 bases at V and 0 bases at J, with 13 bases between the two ends. CDR3 sequence: CASSLGRSTNYGYTF. CDR3 in DNA: TGTGCCAGCAGTCTGGGACGGTCAACTAACTATGGCTACACCTTC.